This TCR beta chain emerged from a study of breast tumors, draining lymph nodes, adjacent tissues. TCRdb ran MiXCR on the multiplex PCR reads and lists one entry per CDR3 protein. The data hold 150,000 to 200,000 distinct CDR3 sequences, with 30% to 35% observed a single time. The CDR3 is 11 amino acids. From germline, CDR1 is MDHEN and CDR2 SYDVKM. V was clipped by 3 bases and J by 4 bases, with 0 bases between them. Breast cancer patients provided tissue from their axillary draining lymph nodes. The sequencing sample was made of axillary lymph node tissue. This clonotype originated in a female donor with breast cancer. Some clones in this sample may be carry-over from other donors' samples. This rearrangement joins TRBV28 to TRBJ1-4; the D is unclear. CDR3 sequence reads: CASSFNEKLFF. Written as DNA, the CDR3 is TGTGCCAGCAGTTTTAATGAAAAACTGTTTTTT. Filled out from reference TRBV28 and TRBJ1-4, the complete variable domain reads DVKVTQSSRYLVKRTGEKVFLECVQDMDHENMFWYRQDPGLGLRLIYFSYDVKMKEKGDIPEGYSVSREKKERFSLILESASTNQTSMYLCASSFNEKLFFGSGTQLSVL.